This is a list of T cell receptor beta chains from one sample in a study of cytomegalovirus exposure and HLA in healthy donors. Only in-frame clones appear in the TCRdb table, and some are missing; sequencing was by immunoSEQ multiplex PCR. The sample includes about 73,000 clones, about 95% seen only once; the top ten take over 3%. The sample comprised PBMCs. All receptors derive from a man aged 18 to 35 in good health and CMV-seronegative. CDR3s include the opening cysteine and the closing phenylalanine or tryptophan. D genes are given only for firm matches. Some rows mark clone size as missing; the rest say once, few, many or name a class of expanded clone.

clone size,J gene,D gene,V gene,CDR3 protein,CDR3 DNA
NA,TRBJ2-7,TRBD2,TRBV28,CASSLAGGGHEQYF,TGTGCCAGCAGTTTAGCGGGGGGCGGCCACGAGCAGTACTTC
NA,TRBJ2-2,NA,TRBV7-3,CASSFDSNTGELFF,TGTGCCAGCAGCTTCGACAGCAACACCGGGGAGCTGTTTTTT
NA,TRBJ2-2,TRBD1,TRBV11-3,CASMREGTGDTGELFF,TGTGCCAGCATGCGAGAGGGGACAGGGGACACCGGGGAGCTGTTTTTT
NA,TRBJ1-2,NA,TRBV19,CASSTSTNNYGYTF,TGTGCCAGTAGTACTTCGACAAATAACTATGGCTACACCTTC
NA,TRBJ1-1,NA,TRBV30,CAWSVLGQRDTEAFF,TGTGCCTGGAGTGTACTGGGACAAAGGGACACTGAAGCTTTCTTT
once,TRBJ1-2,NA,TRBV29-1,CSAPPRAGPGYTF,TGCAGCGCCCCTCCCCGGGCAGGGCCAGGCTACACCTTC
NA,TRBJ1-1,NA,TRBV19,CASSMGAGTEAFF,TGTGCCAGTAGTATGGGGGCCGGGACTGAAGCTTTCTTT
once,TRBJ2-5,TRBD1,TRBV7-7,CASSFFRGQGYQETQYF,TGTGCCAGCAGCTTTTTTCGGGGACAGGGGTACCAAGAGACCCAGTACTTC
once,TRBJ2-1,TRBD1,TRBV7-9,CASNRGTGRLGEQFF,TGTGCCAGCAACAGAGGGACAGGGAGGTTGGGCGAGCAGTTCTTC
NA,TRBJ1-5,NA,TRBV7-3,CASSSMVGEPQHF,TGTGCCAGCAGCTCAATGGTGGGAGAGCCCCAGCATTTT
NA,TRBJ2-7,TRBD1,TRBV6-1,CASLDGQGTLYEQYF,TGTGCCAGCCTCGATGGACAGGGTACCCTCTACGAGCAGTACTTC
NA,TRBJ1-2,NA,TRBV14,CASSTVGGYGYTF,TGTGCCAGCAGCACAGTCGGGGGCTATGGCTACACCTTC
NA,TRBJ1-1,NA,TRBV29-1,CSVEAGVGTEAFF,TGCAGCGTTGAAGCAGGGGTAGGCACTGAAGCTTTCTTT
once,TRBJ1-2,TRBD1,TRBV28,CASSVGGQGQGNHGYTF,TGTGCCAGCAGCGTTGGAGGGCAGGGACAGGGGAACCATGGCTACACCTTC
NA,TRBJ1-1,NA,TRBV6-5,CASSSDWTDKNTEAFF,TGTGCCAGCAGTTCAGACTGGACAGACAAGAACACTGAAGCTTTCTTT
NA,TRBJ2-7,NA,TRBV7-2,CASSRTITYEQYF,TGTGCCAGCAGCCGGACAATAACCTACGAGCAGTACTTC
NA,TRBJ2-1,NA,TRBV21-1,CASSKVRGQGRYNEQFF,TGTGCCAGCAGCAAAGTAAGGGGACAGGGTAGGTACAATGAGCAGTTCTTC
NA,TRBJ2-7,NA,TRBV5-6,CASSLDGTYEQYF,TGTGCCAGCAGCTTGGACGGTACCTACGAGCAGTACTTC
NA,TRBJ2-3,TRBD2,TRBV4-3,CASSSTSGVTDTQYF,TGCGCCAGCAGCTCGACTAGCGGGGTCACAGATACGCAGTATTTT
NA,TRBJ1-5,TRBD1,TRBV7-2,CASSSTGVNQPQHF,TGTGCCAGCAGCTCCACAGGGGTCAATCAGCCCCAGCATTTT
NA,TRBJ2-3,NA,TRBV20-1,CSAARQDTQYF,TGCAGTGCAGCGAGGCAGGATACGCAGTATTTT
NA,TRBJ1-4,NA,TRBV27,CASSLYSLNEKLFF,TGTGCCAGCAGTTTATACAGCCTTAATGAAAAACTGTTTTTT
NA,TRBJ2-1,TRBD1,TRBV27,CASSRLSLTGGSEQFF,TGTGCCAGCAGTCGTTTAAGTCTCACAGGGGGCAGTGAGCAGTTCTTC
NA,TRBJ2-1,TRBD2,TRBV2,CASSEKGLAEEQFF,TGTGCCAGCAGTGAAAAAGGACTAGCGGAAGAGCAGTTCTTC
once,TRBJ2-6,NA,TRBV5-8,CASSFEAPGANVLTF,TGTGCCAGCAGCTTTGAAGCTCCCGGGGCCAACGTCCTGACTTTC
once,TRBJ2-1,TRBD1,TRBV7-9,CASSLDGDRVNEQFF,TGTGCCAGCAGCTTAGATGGGGACAGGGTGAATGAGCAGTTCTTC
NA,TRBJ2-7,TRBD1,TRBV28,CASSFLDRAGEQYF,TGTGCCAGCAGTTTCTTGGACAGGGCTGGTGAGCAGTACTTC
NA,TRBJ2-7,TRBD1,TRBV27,CASSRQGGHEQYF,TGTGCCAGCAGTCGACAGGGGGGCCACGAGCAGTACTTC
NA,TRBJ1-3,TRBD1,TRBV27,CASSSIQGPGNTIYF,TGTGCCAGCAGTTCGATACAGGGGCCGGGAAACACCATATATTTT
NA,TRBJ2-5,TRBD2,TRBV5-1,CASSLEASGGAGETQYF,TGCGCCAGCAGCTTGGAAGCTAGCGGGGGGGCGGGAGAGACCCAGTACTTC
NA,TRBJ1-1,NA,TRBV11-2,CASSLSGYTEAFF,TGTGCCAGCAGCTTATCAGGGTACACTGAAGCTTTCTTT
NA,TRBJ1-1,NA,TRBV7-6,CASSLAAGVTEAFF,TGTGCCAGCAGCTTAGCTGCAGGGGTCACTGAAGCTTTCTTT
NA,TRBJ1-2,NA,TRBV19,CASISRGGSYGYTF,TGTGCCAGTATCTCCCGGGGGGGTAGCTATGGCTACACCTTC
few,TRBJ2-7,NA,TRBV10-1,CASSDPSAGYEQYF,TGCGCCAGCAGTGACCCTTCGGCGGGATACGAGCAGTACTTC
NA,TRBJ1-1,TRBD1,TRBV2,CASSERTGGAAEAFF,TGTGCCAGCAGTGAACGTACAGGGGGCGCGGCTGAAGCTTTCTTT
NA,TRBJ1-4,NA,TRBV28,CASSWTVSANEKLFF,TGTGCCAGCAGTTGGACAGTGTCGGCTAATGAAAAACTGTTTTTT
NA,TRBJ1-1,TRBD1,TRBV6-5,CASSYIRTGSDEAFF,TGTGCCAGCAGTTACATTCGGACAGGGTCGGATGAAGCTTTCTTT
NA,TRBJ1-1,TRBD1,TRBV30,CAWSARRDSEAFF,TGTGCCTGGAGTGCCCGCAGGGACAGTGAAGCTTTCTTT
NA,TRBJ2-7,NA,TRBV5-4,CASSFFSDTYEQYF,TGTGCCAGCAGCTTCTTTTCGGACACCTACGAGCAGTACTTC
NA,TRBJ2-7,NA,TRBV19,CASSSRPEAYEQYF,TGTGCCAGTAGTTCAAGACCTGAGGCCTACGAGCAGTACTTC
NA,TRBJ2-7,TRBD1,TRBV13,CASSLAGTGHEQYF,TGTGCCAGCAGCTTAGCCGGGACAGGGCACGAGCAGTACTTC
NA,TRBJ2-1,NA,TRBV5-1,CASSLRWGQMNEQFF,TGCGCCAGCAGCTTGCGGTGGGGGCAAATGAATGAGCAGTTCTTC
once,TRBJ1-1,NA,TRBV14,CASSHSHRPGRSEAFF,TGTGCCAGCAGCCATAGCCACAGGCCAGGAAGATCTGAAGCTTTCTTT
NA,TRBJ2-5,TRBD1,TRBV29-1,CSVENPDRVNWETQYF,TGCAGCGTTGAGAACCCGGACAGGGTGAATTGGGAGACCCAGTACTTC
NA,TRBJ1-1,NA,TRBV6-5,CASIPGGAVGTEAFF,TGTGCCAGCATCCCGGGGGGCGCGGTTGGCACTGAAGCTTTCTTT